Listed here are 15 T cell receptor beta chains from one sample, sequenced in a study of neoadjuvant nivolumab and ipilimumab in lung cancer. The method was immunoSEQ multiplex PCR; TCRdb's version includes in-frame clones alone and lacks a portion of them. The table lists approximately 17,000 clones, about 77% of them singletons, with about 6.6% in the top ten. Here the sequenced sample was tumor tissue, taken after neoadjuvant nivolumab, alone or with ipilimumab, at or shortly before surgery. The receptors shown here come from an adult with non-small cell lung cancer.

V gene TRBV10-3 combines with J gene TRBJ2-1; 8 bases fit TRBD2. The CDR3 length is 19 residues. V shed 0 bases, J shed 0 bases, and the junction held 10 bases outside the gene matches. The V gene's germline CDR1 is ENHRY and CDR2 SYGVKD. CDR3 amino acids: CAISESTSAQWSSYNEQFF. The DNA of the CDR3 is TGTGCCATCAGTGAGTCGACTAGCGCCCAATGGAGCTCCTACAATGAGCAGTTCTTC.

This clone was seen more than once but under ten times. The CDR3 DNA follows: TGTGCCAGCAGCTTAACGCCAGACTACGAGCAGTACTTC. Amino acids: CASSLTPDYEQYF. V is TRBV7-3 and J is TRBJ2-7; no clear D. V lost 0 bases to trimming and J lost 3 bases, with 6 bases between them. The CDR3 covers 13 residues. CDR1 SGHTA and CDR2 FQGTGA come from the germline V gene.

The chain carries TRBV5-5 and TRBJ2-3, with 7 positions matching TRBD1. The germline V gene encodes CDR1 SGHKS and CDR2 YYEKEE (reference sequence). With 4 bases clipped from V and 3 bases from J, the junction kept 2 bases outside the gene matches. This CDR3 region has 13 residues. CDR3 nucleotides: TGTGCCAGCAGCCGACAGGGTACAGATACGCAGTATTTT. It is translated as CASSRQGTDTQYF.

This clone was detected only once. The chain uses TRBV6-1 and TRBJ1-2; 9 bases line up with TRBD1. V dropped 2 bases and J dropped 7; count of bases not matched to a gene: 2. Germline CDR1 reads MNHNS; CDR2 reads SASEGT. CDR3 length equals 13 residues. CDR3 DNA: TGTGCCAGCAGTGAATGGACAGGGGTTGGCTACACCTTC. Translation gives CASSEWTGVGYTF.

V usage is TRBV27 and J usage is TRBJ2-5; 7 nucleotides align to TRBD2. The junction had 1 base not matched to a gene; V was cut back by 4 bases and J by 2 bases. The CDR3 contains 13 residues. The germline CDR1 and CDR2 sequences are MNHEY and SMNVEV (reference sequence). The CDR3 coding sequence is TGTGCCAGCAGTTGGGGACTACAAGAGACCCAGTACTTC. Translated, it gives CASSWGLQETQYF.

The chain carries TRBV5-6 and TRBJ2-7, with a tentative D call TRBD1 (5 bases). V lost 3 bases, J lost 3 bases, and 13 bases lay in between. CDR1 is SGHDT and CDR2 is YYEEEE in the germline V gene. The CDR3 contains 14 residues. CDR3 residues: CASSSRVRGYEQYF. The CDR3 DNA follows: TGTGCCAGCAGCTCAAGGGTAAGGGGCTACGAGCAGTACTTC.

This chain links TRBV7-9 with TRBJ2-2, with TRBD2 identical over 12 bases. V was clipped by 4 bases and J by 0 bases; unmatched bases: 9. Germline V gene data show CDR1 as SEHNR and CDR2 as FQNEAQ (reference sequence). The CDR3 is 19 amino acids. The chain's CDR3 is CASSSRLAGEDTNTGELFF. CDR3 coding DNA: TGTGCCAGCAGCTCGCGACTAGCGGGAGAAGATACGAACACCGGGGAGCTGTTTTTT.

CDR3 region: CAGIGLAGDLETQYF. The CDR3 nucleotides read TGTGCCGGGATTGGACTAGCGGGAGATCTGGAGACCCAGTACTTC. The chain joins TRBV2 to TRBJ2-5; TRBD2 matches at 13 bases. Germline CDR1 reads SNHLY; CDR2 reads FYNNEI. J was trimmed by 5 bases and V by 11 bases; bases with no gene match: 11. The length of the CDR3 is 15 residues.

CDR3 region: CASSDPTWGQYNTEAFF. Here the CDR3 DNA reads TGTGCCAGCAGTGACCCCACGTGGGGACAGTACAACACTGAAGCTTTCTTT. This chain connects TRBV6-4 to TRBJ1-1, with 7 nucleotides matching TRBD1. The J segment lost 2 bases and the V segment lost 2 bases, leaving 11 bases of the junction unmatched. CDR1 is MRHNA and CDR2 is SNTAGT in the germline V gene. This CDR3 spans 17 amino acids.

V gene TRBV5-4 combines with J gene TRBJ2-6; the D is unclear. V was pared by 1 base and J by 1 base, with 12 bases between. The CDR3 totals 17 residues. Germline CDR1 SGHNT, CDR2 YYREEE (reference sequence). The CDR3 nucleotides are TGTGCCAGCAGCTTGACTCAATTTCGATCTGGGGCCAACGTCCTGACTTTC. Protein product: CASSLTQFRSGANVLTF.

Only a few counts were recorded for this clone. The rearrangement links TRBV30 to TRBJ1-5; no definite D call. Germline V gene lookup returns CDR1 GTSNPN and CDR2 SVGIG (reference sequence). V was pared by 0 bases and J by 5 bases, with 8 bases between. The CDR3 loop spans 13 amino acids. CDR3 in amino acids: CAWSVFGDQPQHF. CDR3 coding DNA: TGTGCCTGGAGTGTTTTTGGGGATCAGCCCCAGCATTTT.

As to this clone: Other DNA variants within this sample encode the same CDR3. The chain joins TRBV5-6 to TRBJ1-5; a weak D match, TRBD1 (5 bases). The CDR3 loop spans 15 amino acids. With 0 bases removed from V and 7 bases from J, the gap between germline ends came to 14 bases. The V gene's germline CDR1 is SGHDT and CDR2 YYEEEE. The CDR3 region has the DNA TGTGCCAGCAGCTTGGCTCAGGGAAGAGGACAGCCCCAGCATTTT. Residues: CASSLAQGRGQPQHF.

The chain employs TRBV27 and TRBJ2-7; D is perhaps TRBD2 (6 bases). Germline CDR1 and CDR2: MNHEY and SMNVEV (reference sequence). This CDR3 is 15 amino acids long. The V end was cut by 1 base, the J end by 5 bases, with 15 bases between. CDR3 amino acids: CASSLWQAEGNEQYF. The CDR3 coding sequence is TGTGCCAGCAGTTTATGGCAGGCGGAGGGGAACGAGCAGTACTTC.

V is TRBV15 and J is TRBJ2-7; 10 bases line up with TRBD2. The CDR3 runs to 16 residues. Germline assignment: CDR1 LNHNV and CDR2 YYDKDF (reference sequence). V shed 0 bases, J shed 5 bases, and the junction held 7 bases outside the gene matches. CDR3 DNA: TGTGCCACCAGCAGAGATCTGGAACTAGCGGGAAACGAGCAGTACTTC. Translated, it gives CATSRDLELAGNEQYF.

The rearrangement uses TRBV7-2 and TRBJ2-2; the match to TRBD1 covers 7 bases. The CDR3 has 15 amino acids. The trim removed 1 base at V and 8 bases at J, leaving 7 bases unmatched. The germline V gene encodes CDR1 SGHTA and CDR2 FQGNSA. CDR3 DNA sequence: TGTGCCAGCAGCTTAGATAGAGGGGGCTTTGGGGAGCTGTTTTTT. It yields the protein CASSLDRGGFGELFF.